This TCR beta chain appears in the sequencing data of a study of tumor and adjacent non-tumor tissue in lung cancer. Background on the study: On average, productive TCRbeta reads reached roughly 4.2 million per sample.

Study-wide findings and caveats: Normal lung showed higher cumulative top 100 clone frequency than tumor.

CDR3 size: 16 residues. V lost 0 bases to trimming and J lost 4 bases, with 14 bases between them. Germline lookup yields CDR1 MNHNS and CDR2 SASEGT. Comments on this clonotype: What it binds is unknown.

TCRbeta libraries were built with three rounds of nested PCR, modified from ARM-PCR. TCRdb called the multiplex PCR reads again in MiXCR, with one record for every CDR3 protein. This table holds 70,000 to 90,000 distinct CDR3 sequences, 65% to 75% found once. No cell sorting was done before RNA was extracted from the tissue. Distant lung tissue was collected more than 3 cm away from the tumor edge. This TCR was sampled from a woman in her forties or fifties with non-small cell lung cancer. The specimen was distant non-tumor lung tissue. The chain carries TRBV6-1 and TRBJ2-3, with a possible D match to TRBD1 (6 bases). The CDR3 spells CASSEAPQQGADTQYF. CDR3 sequence (DNA): TGTGCCAGCAGTGAAGCGCCTCAACAGGGAGCAGATACGCAGTATTTT.